Below are 18 T cell receptor beta chains sequenced from a single sample in a study of glioma-infiltrating T cells after dendritic cell vaccination. As to time point: after dendritic cell vaccination, including at tumor progression/relapse. Assay: immunoSEQ multiplex PCR; the TCRdb copy retains only in-frame clones and omits some. The table lists about 76,000 clones, 80% to 90% of them singletons. Sequenced material: blood, taken after dendritic cell vaccination. These receptors originate from a human donor with glioblastoma.

The sample holds a few counts of this clone. The J gene is TRBJ1-5, the V gene TRBV4-1; 7 nucleotides align to TRBD1. Germline trimming cut 4 bases from V and 2 bases from J; bases unmatched to any gene: 8. This CDR3 has 16 amino acids. The V gene's germline CDR1 is MGHRA and CDR2 YSYEKL. The CDR3 sequence is CASSLGTDRGNQPQHF. The CDR3 DNA sequence: TGCGCCAGCAGCCTTGGGACAGACAGGGGCAATCAGCCCCAGCATTTT.

The chain has TRBV11-3 and TRBJ1-1; D is undetermined. The V gene's germline CDR1 is SGHNT and CDR2 YENEEA. This CDR3 has 18 residues. V lost 2 bases to trimming and J lost 0 bases, with 19 bases between them. This chain's CDR3 is CASSLTKSVLRMNTEAFF. CDR3 bases: TGTGCCAGCAGCTTAACAAAGAGTGTGCTGAGGATGAACACTGAAGCTTTCTTT.

The CDR3 DNA sequence: TGTGCCAGCAGGGAGAGGAGTGAAAAACTGTTTTTT. It is translated as CASRERSEKLFF. The rearrangement links TRBV2 to TRBJ1-4; D is unclear. The length of the CDR3 is 12 residues. Deletions cut 6 bases from V and 7 bases from J, with 9 bases between. Looked up from germline, CDR1 is SNHLY and CDR2 is FYNNEI.

This rearrangement joins TRBV25-1 to TRBJ1-5, with TRBD1 identical over 7 bases. Per the germline V gene, CDR1 is MGHDK and CDR2 is SYGVNS. This CDR3 contains 15 residues. V dropped 6 bases and J dropped 7; count of bases not matched to a gene: 12. The CDR3 sequence: CASSTPRQGAQPQHF. In nucleotides, the CDR3 is TGTGCCAGCAGCACCCCACGACAGGGCGCCCAGCCCCAGCATTTT.

The chain joins TRBV7-9 to TRBJ1-2; D gene ambiguous. This CDR3 has 14 residues. Per the germline V gene, CDR1 is SEHNR and CDR2 is FQNEAQ (reference sequence). Trimming cost V 1 base and J 7 bases, with 13 bases left between them. CDR3 amino acids: CASSLVGLEGGYTF. The CDR3 DNA reads as TGTGCCAGCAGCTTAGTTGGACTAGAGGGTGGCTACACCTTC.

In DNA, the CDR3 is TGTGCCAGCAGCCCGGTAGGGAGGGGGACAGGCGAGCAGTACTTC. This sequence encodes CASSPVGRGTGEQYF. This rearrangement joins TRBV27 to TRBJ2-7; tentatively, D is TRBD1 (8 bases). The V end was cut by 6 bases, the J end by 6 bases, with 21 bases between. Germline CDR1 is MNHEY and CDR2 is SMNVEV (reference sequence). This CDR3 comprises 15 residues.

V is TRBV27 and J is TRBJ1-2; D not resolved. V was pared by 6 bases and J by 10 bases, with 18 bases between. CDR3 length: 13 residues. Germline V gene data show CDR1 as MNHEY and CDR2 as SMNVEV (reference sequence). The CDR3, as DNA: TGTGCCAGCAGCCACCATCTGACTCCAGACTACACCTTC. Translating gives CASSHHLTPDYTF.

The rearrangement uses TRBV7-9 and TRBJ1-1, with D possibly matching TRBD1 (5 bases). The CDR3 has 13 amino acids. The V and J ends lost 10 bases and 0 bases respectively, with 12 bases between them. Germline CDR1 and CDR2: SEHNR and FQNEAQ (reference sequence). The CDR3 DNA sequence: TGTGCCACCCAGACGGACATGAACACTGAAGCTTTCTTT. Residues: CATQTDMNTEAFF.

This CDR3 reads CASSLGGGEETQYF. The CDR3, as DNA: TGTGCCAGCAGCTTAGGCGGGGGGGAGGAGACCCAGTACTTC. The chain has TRBV5-4 and TRBJ2-5; 9 bases agree with TRBD2. CDR1 is SGHNT, CDR2 YYREEE, per germline (reference sequence). The CDR3 has 14 amino acids. The junction had 4 bases not matched to a gene; V was cut back by 2 bases and J by 5 bases. Full variable domain (rest looked up from reference TRBV5-4 and TRBJ2-5): ETGVTQSPTHLIKTRGQQVTLRCSSQSGHNTVSWYQQALGQGPQFIFQYYREEENGRGNFPPRFSGLQFPNYSSELNVNALELDDSALYLCASSLGGGEETQYFGPGTRLLVL.

This chain links TRBV11-2 with TRBJ2-7; no definite D call. Germline assignment: CDR1 SGHAT and CDR2 FQNNGV. Trimming cost V 2 bases and J 3 bases, with 8 bases left between them. This CDR3 spans 13 amino acids. CDR3 bases: TGTGCCAGCAGCTTAAGTCCTAGCTACGAGCAGTACTTC. Residues: CASSLSPSYEQYF.

This clone was counted a single time. The chain combines TRBV11-3 with TRBJ2-7, with 9 bases that match TRBD1. With 5 bases clipped from V and 3 bases from J, the junction kept 8 bases outside the gene matches. The length of the CDR3 is 15 residues. The germline CDR1 and CDR2 sequences are SGHNT and YENEEA. In nucleotides, the CDR3 is TGTGCCAGCAGCCCTAAGGGACAGGGAATCTACGAGCAGTACTTC. Amino acid sequence: CASSPKGQGIYEQYF.

The chain carries TRBV6-5 and TRBJ2-7; TRBD1 matches at 9 bases. CDR3 length: 14 residues. The V and J ends lost 4 bases and 8 bases, in that order; junction bases with no gene match: 9. Germline V CDR1 and CDR2: MNHEY, SVGAGI. CDR3 sequence reads: CASSFAGTGLKQYF. As DNA, the CDR3 is TGTGCCAGCAGTTTCGCCGGGACAGGGTTAAAGCAGTACTTC.

This sequence joins TRBV25-1 and TRBJ1-1; 8 bases are a match to TRBD1. Per germline, CDR1 MGHDK and CDR2 SYGVNS. The length of the CDR3 is 11 residues. V shed 6 bases and J 7 bases; nucleotides not matched to a gene: 1. This chain's CDR3 is CASSGTGEAFF. CDR3 coding DNA: TGTGCCAGCAGCGGGACAGGTGAAGCTTTCTTT.

This CDR3 reads CSVPSLTGWGYTF. For the CDR3, the DNA is TGCAGCGTTCCCTCGCTGACAGGGTGGGGCTACACCTTC. The rearrangement links TRBV29-1 to TRBJ1-2; 7 bases are a match to TRBD1. The germline CDR1 and CDR2 sequences are SQVTM and ANQGSEA. CDR3 length: 13 amino acids. V dropped 5 bases and J dropped 8; count of bases not matched to a gene: 11.

The CDR3 loop is CASSSGLDRQANYGYTF. CDR3 DNA sequence: TGTGCCAGCAGCTCTGGCTTGGACAGGCAAGCTAACTATGGCTACACCTTC. This chain uses TRBV5-4 with TRBJ1-2; TRBD1 aligns across 7 bases. V gave up 3 bases and J gave up 0 bases; unmatched junction bases: 11. The CDR3 consists of 17 residues. Per the germline V gene, CDR1 is SGHNT and CDR2 is YYREEE (reference sequence). The full variable domain, rest sourced from reference TRBV5-4 and TRBJ1-2, is ETGVTQSPTHLIKTRGQQVTLRCSSQSGHNTVSWYQQALGQGPQFIFQYYREEENGRGNFPPRFSGLQFPNYSSELNVNALELDDSALYLCASSSGLDRQANYGYTFGSGTRLTVV.

The table lists this clone with a count of one. This chain uses TRBV7-9 with TRBJ2-7; 10 bases agree with TRBD2. This CDR3 has 14 amino acids. Unmatched junction bases numbered 10, after V lost 8 bases and J lost 6 bases. Germline assignment: CDR1 SEHNR and CDR2 FQNEAQ (reference sequence). The CDR3 spells CASGRTSGVGEQYF. The CDR3 coding sequence is TGTGCCAGCGGTCGAACTAGCGGGGTCGGCGAGCAGTACTTC.

This rearrangement joins TRBV19 to TRBJ1-5; 7 bases are a match to TRBD1. Germline V lookup: CDR1 LNHDA, CDR2 SQIVND (reference sequence). This CDR3 has 15 amino acids. J gave up 2 bases and V 3 bases, and 4 bases lay outside the gene matches. The chain's CDR3 is CASSITGVGNQPQHF. The CDR3 DNA reads TGTGCCAGTAGTATCACAGGGGTTGGCAATCAGCCCCAGCATTTT.

This clone occurred a few times. This chain joins TRBV6-5 and TRBJ1-4; 10 nucleotides line up with TRBD1. V was clipped by 8 bases and J by 7 bases; unmatched bases: 4. The germline gives CDR1 MNHEY, CDR2 SVGAGI. The CDR3 length is 13 residues. Here the CDR3 reads CASARQGAEKLFF. The CDR3 bases are TGTGCCAGCGCGAGACAGGGGGCTGAAAAACTGTTTTTT.